This T cell receptor (beta chain) was sequenced for a study of blood T cell repertoires in COVID-19. Study background: The cDNA or gDNA used as material had been derived from T cells, B-cell-depleted T cells, or PBMCs.

Method: immunoSEQ multiplex PCR; TCRdb's copy keeps in-frame clones and lacks some. The sample has 180,000 or so clones, about 85% seen once. Germline V gives CDR1 SNHLY, CDR2 FYNNEI. There are 13 residues in the CDR3. V was cut by 10 bases and J by 4 bases, with 16 bases left in between. The sample taken for sequencing was peripheral blood. V usage is TRBV2 and J usage is TRBJ1-2; D is perhaps TRBD1 (6 bases). This clonotype originated in a woman aged 80 or older with acute or convalescent COVID-19. The DNA for the CDR3 is TGTGCCACCAAGGACAGAAGCTCCTATGGCTACACCTTC. Protein: CATKDRSSYGYTF.